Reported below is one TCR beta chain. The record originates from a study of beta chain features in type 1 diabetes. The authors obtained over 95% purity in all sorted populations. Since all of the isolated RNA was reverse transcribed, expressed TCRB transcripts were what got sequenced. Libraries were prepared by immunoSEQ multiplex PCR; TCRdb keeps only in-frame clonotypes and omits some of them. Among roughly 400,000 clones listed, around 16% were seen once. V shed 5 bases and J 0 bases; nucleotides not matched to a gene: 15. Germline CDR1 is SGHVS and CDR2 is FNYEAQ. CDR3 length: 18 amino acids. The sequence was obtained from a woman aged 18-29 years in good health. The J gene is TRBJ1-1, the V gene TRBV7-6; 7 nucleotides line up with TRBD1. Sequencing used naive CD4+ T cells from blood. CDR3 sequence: CASSPRGSERLMNTEAFF. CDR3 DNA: TGTGCCAGCAGCCCCAGGGGGAGCGAGAGATTAATGAACACTGAAGCTTTCTTT.